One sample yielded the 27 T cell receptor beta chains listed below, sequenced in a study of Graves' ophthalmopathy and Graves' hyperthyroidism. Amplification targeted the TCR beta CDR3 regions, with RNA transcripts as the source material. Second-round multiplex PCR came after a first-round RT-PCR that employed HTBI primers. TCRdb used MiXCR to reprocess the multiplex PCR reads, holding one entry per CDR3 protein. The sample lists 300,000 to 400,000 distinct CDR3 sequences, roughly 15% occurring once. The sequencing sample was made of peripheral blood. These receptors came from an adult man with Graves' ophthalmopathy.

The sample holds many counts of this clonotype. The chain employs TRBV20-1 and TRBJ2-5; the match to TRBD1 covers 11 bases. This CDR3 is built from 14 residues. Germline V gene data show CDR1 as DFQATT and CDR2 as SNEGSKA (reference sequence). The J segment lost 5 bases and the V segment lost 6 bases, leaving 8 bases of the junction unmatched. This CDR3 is CSAGQGVSAETQYF. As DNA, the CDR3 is TGCAGTGCGGGACAGGGGGTGAGCGCGGAGACCCAGTACTTC.

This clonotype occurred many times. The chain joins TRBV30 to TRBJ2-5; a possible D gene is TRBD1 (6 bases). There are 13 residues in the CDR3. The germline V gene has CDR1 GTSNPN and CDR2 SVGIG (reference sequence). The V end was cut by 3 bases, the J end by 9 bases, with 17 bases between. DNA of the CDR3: TGTGCCTGGAGCCGCTCTGGGGGCGGTGCCCAGTACTTC. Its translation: CAWSRSGGGAQYF.

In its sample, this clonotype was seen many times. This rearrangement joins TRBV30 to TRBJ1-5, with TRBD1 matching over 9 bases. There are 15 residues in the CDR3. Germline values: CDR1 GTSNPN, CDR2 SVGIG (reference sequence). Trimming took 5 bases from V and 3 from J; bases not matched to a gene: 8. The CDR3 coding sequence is TGTGCCTGGGCTAACAGGGGGCCCCTCAATCAGCCCCAGCATTTT. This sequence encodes CAWANRGPLNQPQHF.

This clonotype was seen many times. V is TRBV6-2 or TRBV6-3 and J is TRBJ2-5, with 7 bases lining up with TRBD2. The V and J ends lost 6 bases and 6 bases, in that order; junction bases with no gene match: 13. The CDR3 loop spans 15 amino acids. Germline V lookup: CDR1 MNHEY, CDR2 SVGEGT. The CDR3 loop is CASSPVARGMKTQYF. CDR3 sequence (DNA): TGTGCCAGCAGCCCAGTCGCGCGGGGGATGAAGACCCAGTACTTC.

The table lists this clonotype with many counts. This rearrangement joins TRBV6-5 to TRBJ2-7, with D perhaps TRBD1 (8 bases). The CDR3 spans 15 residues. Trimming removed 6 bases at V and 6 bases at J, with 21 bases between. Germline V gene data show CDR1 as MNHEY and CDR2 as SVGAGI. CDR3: CASSRTGGQGAEQYF. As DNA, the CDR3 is TGTGCCAGCAGCCGAACGGGGGGCCAGGGGGCCGAGCAGTACTTC.

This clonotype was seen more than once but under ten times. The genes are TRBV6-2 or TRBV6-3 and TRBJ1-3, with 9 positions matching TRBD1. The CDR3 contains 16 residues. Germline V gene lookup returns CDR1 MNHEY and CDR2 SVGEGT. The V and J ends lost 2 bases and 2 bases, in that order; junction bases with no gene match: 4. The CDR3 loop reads CASSYRDREPGNTIYF. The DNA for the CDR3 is TGTGCCAGCAGTTACCGGGACAGGGAACCTGGAAACACCATATATTTT.

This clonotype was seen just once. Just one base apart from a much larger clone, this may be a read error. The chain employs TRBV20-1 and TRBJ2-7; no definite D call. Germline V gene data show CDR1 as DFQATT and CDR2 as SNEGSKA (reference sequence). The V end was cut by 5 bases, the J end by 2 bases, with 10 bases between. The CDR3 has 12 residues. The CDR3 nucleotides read TGCAGTGCTCAAAGGTGCCCCTACGAGCAGTACTTC. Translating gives CSAQRCPYEQYF.

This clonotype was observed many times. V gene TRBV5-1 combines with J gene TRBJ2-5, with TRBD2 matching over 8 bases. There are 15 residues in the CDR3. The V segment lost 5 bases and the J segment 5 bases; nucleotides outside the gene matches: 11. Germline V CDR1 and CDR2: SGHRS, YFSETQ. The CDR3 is CASRAAGGGSETQYF. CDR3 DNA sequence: TGCGCCAGCAGGGCTGCAGGCGGGGGGTCGGAGACCCAGTACTTC.

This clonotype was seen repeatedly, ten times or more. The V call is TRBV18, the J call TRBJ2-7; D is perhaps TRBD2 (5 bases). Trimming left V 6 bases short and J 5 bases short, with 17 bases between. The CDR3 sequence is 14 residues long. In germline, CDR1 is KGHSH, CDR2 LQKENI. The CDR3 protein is CASSSRPRRDEQYF. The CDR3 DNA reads TGTGCCAGCTCCTCCCGTCCCAGGCGGGACGAGCAGTACTTC. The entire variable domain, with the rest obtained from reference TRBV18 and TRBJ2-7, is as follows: NAGVMQNPRHLVRRRGQEARLRCSPMKGHSHVYWYRQLPEEGLKFMVYLQKENIIDESGMPKERFSAEFPKEGPSILRIQQVVRGDSAAYFCASSSRPRRDEQYFGPGTRLTVT.

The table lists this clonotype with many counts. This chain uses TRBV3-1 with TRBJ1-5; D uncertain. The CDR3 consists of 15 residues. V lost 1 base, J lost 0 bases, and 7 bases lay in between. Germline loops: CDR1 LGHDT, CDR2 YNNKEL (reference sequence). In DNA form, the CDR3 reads TGTGCCAGCAGCCAAGGGACCAATAGCAATCAGCCCCAGCATTTT. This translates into CASSQGTNSNQPQHF.

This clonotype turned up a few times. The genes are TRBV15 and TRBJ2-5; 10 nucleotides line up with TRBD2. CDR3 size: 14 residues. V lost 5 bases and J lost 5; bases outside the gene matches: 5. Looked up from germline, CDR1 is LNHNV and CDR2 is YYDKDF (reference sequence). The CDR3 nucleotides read TGTGCCACCAGCCTAGCGGGAGCTGGGGAGACCCAGTACTTC. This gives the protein CATSLAGAGETQYF.

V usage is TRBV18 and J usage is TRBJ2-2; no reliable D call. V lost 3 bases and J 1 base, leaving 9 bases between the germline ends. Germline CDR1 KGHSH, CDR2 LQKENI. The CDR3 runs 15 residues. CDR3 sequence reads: CASSPIAGNTGELFF. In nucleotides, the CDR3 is TGTGCCAGCTCACCGATCGCCGGGAACACCGGGGAGCTGTTTTTT.

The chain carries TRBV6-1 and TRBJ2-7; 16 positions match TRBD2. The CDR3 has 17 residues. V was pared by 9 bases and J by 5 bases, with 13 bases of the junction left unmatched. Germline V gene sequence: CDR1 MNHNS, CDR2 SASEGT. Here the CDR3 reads CARFHHGTSGRAHEQYF. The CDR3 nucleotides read TGTGCCAGGTTCCACCACGGGACTAGCGGGAGGGCCCACGAGCAGTACTTC.

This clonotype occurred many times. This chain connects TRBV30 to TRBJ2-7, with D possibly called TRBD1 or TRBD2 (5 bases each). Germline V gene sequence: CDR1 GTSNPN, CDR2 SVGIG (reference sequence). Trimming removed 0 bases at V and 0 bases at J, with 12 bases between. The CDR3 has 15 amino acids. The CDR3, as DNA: TGTGCCTGGAGTGTTGGGACCCATAGCTCCTACGAGCAGTACTTC. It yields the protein CAWSVGTHSSYEQYF.

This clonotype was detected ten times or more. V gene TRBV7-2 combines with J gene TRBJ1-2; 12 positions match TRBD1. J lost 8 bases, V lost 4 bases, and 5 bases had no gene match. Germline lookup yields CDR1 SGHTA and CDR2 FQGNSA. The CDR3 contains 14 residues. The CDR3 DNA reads TGTGCCAGCAGCTCGGGACAGGGGGCTGGGGGCTACACCTTC. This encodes CASSSGQGAGGYTF.

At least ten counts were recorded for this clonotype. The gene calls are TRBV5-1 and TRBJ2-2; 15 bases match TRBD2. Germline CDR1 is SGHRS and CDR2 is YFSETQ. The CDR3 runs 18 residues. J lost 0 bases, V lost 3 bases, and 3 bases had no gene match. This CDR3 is CASSWGLAGGANTGELFF. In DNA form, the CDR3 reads TGCGCCAGCAGCTGGGGACTAGCGGGGGGAGCGAACACCGGGGAGCTGTTTTTT.

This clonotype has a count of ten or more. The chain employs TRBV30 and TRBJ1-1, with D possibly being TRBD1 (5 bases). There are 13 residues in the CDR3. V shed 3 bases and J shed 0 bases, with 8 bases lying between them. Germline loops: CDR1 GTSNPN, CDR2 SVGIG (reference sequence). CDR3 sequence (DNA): TGTGCCTGGAGCGGACATATGAACACTGAAGCTTTCTTT. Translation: CAWSGHMNTEAFF.

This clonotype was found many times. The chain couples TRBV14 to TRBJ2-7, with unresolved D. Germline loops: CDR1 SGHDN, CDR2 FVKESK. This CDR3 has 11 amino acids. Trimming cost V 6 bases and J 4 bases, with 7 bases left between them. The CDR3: CASSWGYEQYF. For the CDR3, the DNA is TGTGCCAGCAGTTGGGGTTACGAGCAGTACTTC. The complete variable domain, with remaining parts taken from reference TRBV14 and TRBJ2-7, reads EAGVTQFPSHSVIEKGQTVTLRCDPISGHDNLYWYRRVMGKEIKFLLHFVKESKQDESGMPNNRFLAERTGGTYSTLKVQPAELEDSGVYFCASSWGYEQYFGPGTRLTVT.

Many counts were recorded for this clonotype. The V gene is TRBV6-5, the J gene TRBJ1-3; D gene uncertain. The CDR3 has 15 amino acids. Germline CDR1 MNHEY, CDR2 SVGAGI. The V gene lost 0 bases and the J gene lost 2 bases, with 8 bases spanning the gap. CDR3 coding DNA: TGTGCCAGCAGTTACTCGTCGCCAGCTGGAAACACCATATATTTT. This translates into CASSYSSPAGNTIYF.

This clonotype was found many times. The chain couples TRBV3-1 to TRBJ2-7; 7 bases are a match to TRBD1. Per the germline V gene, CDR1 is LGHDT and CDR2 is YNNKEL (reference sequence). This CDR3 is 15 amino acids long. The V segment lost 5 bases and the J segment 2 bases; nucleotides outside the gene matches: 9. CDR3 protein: CASSSSGQATYEQYF. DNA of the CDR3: TGTGCCAGCAGCTCAAGCGGACAGGCCACCTACGAGCAGTACTTC.

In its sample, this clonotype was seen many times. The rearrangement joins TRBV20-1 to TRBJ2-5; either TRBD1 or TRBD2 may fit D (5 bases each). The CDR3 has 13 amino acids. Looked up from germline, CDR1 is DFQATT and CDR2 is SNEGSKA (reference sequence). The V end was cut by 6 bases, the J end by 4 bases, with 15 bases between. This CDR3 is CSAQRLGAETQYF. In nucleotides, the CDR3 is TGCAGTGCCCAGCGACTCGGGGCAGAGACCCAGTACTTC.

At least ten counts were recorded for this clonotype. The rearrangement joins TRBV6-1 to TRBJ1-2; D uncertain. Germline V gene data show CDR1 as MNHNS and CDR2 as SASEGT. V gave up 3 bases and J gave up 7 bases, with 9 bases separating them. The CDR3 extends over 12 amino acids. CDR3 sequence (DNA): TGTGCCAGCAGTGAGGACGGGTTTGGCTACACCTTC. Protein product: CASSEDGFGYTF.

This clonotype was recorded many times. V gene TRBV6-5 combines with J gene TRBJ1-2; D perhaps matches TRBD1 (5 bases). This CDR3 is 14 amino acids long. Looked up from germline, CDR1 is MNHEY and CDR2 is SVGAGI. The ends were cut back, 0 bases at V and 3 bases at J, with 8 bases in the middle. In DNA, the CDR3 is TGTGCCAGCAGTTACTCGAGAGGGGACTATGGCTACACCTTC. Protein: CASSYSRGDYGYTF.

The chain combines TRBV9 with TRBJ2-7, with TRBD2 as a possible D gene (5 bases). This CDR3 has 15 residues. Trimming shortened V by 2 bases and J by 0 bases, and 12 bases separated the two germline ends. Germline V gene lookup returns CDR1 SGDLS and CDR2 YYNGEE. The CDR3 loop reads CASSVNGVSSYEQYF. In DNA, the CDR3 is TGTGCCAGCAGCGTTAACGGGGTGAGCTCCTACGAGCAGTACTTC.

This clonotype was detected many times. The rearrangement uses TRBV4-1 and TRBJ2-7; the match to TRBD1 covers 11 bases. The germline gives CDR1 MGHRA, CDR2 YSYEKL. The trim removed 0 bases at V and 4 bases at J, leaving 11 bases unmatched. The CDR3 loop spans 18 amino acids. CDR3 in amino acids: CASSQEGRRDRGRYEQYF. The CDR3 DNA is TGCGCCAGCAGCCAAGAAGGTCGCCGGGACAGGGGGAGATACGAGCAGTACTTC.

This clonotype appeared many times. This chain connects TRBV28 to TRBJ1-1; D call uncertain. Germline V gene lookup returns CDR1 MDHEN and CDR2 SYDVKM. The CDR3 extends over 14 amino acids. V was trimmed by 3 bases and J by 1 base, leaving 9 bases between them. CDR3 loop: CASSFLDPNTEAFF. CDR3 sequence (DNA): TGTGCCAGCAGTTTCCTGGACCCGAACACTGAAGCTTTCTTT. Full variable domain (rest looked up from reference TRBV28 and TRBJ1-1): DVKVTQSSRYLVKRTGEKVFLECVQDMDHENMFWYRQDPGLGLRLIYFSYDVKMKEKGDIPEGYSVSREKKERFSLILESASTNQTSMYLCASSFLDPNTEAFFGQGTRLTVV.

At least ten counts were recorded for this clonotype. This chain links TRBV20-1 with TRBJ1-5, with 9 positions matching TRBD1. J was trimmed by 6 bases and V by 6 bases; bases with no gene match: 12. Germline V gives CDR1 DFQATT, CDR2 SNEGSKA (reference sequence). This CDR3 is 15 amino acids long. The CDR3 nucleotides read TGCAGTGCGAACCCCCCCGGGACAGGGAGTCAGCCCCAGCATTTT. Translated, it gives CSANPPGTGSQPQHF.